This T cell receptor beta chain stems from a study of blood T cell repertoires in COVID-19. Study-wide context: Both acute and convalescent COVID-19 samples were obtained from the United States, Italy and Spain. PBMCs, B-cell-depleted T cells, or T cells were the source of the cDNA or gDNA that made up the material.

How the authors handled the data: Reference gene primer amplification gave estimated nucleated cell counts. TCRdb's copy holds only in-frame clones and misses some; the assay was immunoSEQ multiplex PCR. Clone size and the V and J calls come from that table; the DNA yielded D and trimming. The profile covers 250,000 to 300,000 clones, with 86% appearing a single time and approximately 4% taken by the ten largest. The CDR3 contains 13 residues. Germline V CDR1 and CDR2: SGHNT, YYREEE (reference sequence). With 1 base removed from V and 4 bases from J, the gap between germline ends came to 8 bases. This clonotype originated in a man aged 18-30 years with active or convalescent COVID-19. This sequence joins TRBV5-4 and TRBJ1-2, with no clear D. Sequenced material: peripheral blood. CDR3 in amino acids: CASSLMGLYGYTF. In DNA form, the CDR3 reads TGTGCCAGCAGCTTGATGGGCCTCTATGGCTACACCTTC.